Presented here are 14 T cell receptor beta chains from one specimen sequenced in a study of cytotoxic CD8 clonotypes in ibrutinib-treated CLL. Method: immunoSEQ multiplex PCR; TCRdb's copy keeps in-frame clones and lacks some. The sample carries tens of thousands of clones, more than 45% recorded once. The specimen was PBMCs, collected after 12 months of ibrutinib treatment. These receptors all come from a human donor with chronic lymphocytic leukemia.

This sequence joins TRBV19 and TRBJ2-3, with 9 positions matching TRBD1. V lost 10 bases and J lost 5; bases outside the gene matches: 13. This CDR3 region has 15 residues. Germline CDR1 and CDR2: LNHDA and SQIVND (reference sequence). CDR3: CATQGRTGVLDTQYF. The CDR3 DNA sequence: TGTGCCACCCAGGGCAGGACAGGGGTACTAGATACGCAGTATTTT.

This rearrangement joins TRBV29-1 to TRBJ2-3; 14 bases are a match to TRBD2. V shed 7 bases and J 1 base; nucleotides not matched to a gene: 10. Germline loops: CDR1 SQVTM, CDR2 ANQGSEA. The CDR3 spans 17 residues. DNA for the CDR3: TGCAGCGGGGCCCCCGGGACTAGCGGGAGTGGCACAGATACGCAGTATTTT. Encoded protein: CSGAPGTSGSGTDTQYF.

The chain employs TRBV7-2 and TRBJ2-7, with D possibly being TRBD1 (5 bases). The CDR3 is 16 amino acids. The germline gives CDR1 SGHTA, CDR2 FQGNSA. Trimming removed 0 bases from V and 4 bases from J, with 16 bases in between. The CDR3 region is CASSLALGRGSYEQYF. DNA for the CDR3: TGTGCCAGCAGCTTAGCGTTGGGTAGGGGAAGTTACGAGCAGTACTTC.

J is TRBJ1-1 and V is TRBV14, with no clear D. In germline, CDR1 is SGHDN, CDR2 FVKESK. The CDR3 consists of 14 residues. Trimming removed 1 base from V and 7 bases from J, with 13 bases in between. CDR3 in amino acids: CASSQANARFEAFF. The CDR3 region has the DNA TGTGCCAGCAGCCAAGCAAACGCTCGATTTGAAGCTTTCTTT.

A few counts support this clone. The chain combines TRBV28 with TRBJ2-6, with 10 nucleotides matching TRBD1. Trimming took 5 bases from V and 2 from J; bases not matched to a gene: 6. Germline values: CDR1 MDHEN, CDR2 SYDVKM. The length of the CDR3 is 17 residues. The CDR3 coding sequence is TGTGCCAGCAGTCCACTCGGACAGGGGGCTGGGGCCAACGTCCTGACTTTC. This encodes CASSPLGQGAGANVLTF.

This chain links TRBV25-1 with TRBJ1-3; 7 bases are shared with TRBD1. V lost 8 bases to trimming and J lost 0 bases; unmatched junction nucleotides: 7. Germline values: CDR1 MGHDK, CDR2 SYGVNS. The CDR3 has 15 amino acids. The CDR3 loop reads CASSGGQHSGNTIYF. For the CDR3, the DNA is TGTGCCAGCTCGGGGGGACAGCACTCTGGAAACACCATATATTTT.

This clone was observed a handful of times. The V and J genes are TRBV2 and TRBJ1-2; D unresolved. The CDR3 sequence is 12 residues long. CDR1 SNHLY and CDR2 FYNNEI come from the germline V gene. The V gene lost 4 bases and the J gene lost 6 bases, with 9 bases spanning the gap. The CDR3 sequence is CASSVVGHGYTF. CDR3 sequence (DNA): TGTGCCAGCAGTGTTGTAGGGCATGGCTACACCTTC.

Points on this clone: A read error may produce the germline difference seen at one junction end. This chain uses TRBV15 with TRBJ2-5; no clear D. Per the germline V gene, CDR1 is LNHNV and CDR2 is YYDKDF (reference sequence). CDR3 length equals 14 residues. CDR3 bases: TGTGCCACCAGCAGTCCCCTGCTACAAGGGACCCAGTACTTC. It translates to CATSSPLLQGTQYF.

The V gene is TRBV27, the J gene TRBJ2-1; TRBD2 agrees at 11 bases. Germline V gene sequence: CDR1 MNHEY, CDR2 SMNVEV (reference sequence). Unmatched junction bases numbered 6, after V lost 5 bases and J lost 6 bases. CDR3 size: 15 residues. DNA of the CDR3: TGTGCCAGCAGTCCGGGACTAGCGGCCCTCAATGAGCAGTTCTTC. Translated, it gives CASSPGLAALNEQFF.

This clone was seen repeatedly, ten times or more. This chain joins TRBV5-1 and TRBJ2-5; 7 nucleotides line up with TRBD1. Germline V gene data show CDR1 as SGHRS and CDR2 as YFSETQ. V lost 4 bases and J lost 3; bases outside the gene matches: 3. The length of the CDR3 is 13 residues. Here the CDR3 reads CASSRTGEETQYF. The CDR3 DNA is TGCGCCAGCAGCCGTACAGGGGAAGAGACCCAGTACTTC.

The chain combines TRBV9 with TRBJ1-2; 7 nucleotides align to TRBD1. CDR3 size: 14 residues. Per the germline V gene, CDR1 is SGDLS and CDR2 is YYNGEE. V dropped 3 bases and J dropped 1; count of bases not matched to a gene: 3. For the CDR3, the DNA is TGTGCCAGCAGCGGGACAGGAAATAACTATGGCTACACCTTC. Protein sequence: CASSGTGNNYGYTF.

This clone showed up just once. The CDR3 coding sequence is TGTGCCAGCAGCGTAGCTACGGGACAGGGTTACTATGGCTACACCTTC. As protein: CASSVATGQGYYGYTF. The chain carries TRBV9 and TRBJ1-2, with TRBD1 identical over 9 bases. This CDR3 region has 16 residues. Losses at the gene ends were 0 bases for V and 3 bases for J; bases not matched to a gene: 6. Germline CDR1 reads SGDLS; CDR2 reads YYNGEE.

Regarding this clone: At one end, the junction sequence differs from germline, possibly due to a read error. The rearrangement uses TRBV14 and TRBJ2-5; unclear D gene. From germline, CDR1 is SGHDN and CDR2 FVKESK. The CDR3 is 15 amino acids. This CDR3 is CASRQGLQRGETQYF. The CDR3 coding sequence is TGTGCCAGCAGACAAGGGTTACAGAGAGGAGAGACCCAGTACTTC.

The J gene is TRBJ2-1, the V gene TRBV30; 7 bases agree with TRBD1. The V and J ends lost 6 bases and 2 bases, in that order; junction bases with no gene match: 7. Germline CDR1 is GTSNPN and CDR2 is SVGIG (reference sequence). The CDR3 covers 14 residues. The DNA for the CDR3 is TGTGCCTGCACGACAGGGATTCCCTACAATGAGCAGTTCTTC. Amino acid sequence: CACTTGIPYNEQFF.